This entry describes one T cell receptor beta chain. In the study's own analysis: How many nucleated cells were present was estimated from reference gene primer amplification. Here immunoSEQ multiplex PCR was the method, and the copy in TCRdb shows in-frame clones only, minus some. V, J and clone size are taken as reported in that table, and D and trimming were inferred from the DNA itself. The sample holds about 150,000 clones; 75% to 85% are singletons and the top ten take around 4%. The data originate from a study of blood T cell repertoires in COVID-19. Study in general: Acute and convalescent COVID-19 samples came from the United States, Italy and Spain. T cells, B-cell-depleted T cells, or PBMCs provided the cDNA or gDNA that served as material.

Sequenced: peripheral blood. This TCR derives from a man in his 60s with acute or convalescent COVID-19.

The CDR3 DNA reads TGTGCCAGCTCACCACTAGGACAGGGGGCAAATGAGCAGTTCTTC. The encoded protein is CASSPLGQGANEQFF. The gene calls are TRBV18 and TRBJ2-1, with TRBD1 identical over 11 bases. Trimming cost V 1 base and J 7 bases; bases outside gene matches: 3. From germline, CDR1 is KGHSH and CDR2 LQKENI. This CDR3 is built from 15 residues.